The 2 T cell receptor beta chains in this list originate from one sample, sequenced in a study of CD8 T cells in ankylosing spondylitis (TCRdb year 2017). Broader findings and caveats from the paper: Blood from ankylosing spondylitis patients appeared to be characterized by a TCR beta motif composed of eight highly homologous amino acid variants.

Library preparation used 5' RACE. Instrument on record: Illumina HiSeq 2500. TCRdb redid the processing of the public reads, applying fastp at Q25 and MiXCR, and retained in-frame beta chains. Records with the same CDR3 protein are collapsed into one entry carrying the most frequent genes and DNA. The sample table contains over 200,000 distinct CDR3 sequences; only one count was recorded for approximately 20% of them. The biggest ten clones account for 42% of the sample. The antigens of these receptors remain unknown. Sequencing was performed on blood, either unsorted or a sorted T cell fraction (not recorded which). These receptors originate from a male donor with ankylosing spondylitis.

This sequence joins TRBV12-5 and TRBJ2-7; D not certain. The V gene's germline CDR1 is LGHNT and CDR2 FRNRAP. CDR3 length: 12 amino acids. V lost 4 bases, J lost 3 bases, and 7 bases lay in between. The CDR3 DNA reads TGTGCTAGTGGTTCCGCCCACTACGAGCAGTACTTC. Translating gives CASGSAHYEQYF.

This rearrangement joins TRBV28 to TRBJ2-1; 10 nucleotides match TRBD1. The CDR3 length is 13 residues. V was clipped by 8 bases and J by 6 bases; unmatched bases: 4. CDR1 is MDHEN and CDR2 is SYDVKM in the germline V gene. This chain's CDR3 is CASRDRGGNEQFF. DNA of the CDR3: TGTGCCAGCCGGGACAGGGGTGGCAATGAGCAGTTCTTC.